The next 26 T cell receptor beta chains were all read from a single sample in a study of shared clonotypes between healthy human individuals. Profiling relied on immunoSEQ multiplex PCR, and the TCRdb table lists in-frame clones only, not all of them. Of fewer than 800,000 clones listed, 92% are singletons. The naive CD8 population came from CD45RO-negative cells selected for CCR7, without terminally differentiated effector memory CD45RA+ cells. Material for sequencing was naive CD8+ T cells sorted from blood. The receptors were sampled from a man aged 25 to 45 in good health.

This chain links TRBV30 with TRBJ2-7; D ambiguous. The CDR3 runs 14 residues. Germline CDR1 and CDR2: GTSNPN and SVGIG (reference sequence). Trimming pared 4 bases from V and 3 bases from J, leaving 16 bases between. For the CDR3, the DNA is TGTGCCTGGACAAAGTTTACAGAAAACTACGAGCAGTACTTC. Translating it yields CAWTKFTENYEQYF.

This clone was recorded once. The V and J genes are TRBV30 and TRBJ1-5; no clear D gene. Germline values: CDR1 GTSNPN, CDR2 SVGIG (reference sequence). The CDR3 runs to 14 residues. Trimming removed 0 bases from V and 7 bases from J, with 13 bases in between. The DNA for the CDR3 is TGTGCCTGGAGTGTATTTGCGGGCGGGCAGCCCCAGCATTTT. The encoded protein is CAWSVFAGGQPQHF.

The CDR3 nucleotides are TGTGCCAGCAGTTTACTCGACAGGGCAGTGCGGGAAAACTATGGCTACACCTTC. Translated, it gives CASSLLDRAVRENYGYTF. The chain couples TRBV28 to TRBJ1-2, with 7 nucleotides matching TRBD1. Trimming at V came to 2 bases and at J to 2 bases, leaving 14 bases not matched to a gene. CDR3 length: 18 amino acids. CDR1 is MDHEN, CDR2 SYDVKM, per germline.

This clone was observed a single time. This chain links TRBV27 with TRBJ2-1, with a tentative D call TRBD1 (6 bases). This CDR3 comprises 15 residues. V lost 6 bases and J lost 4, with 16 bases in between. CDR1 and CDR2 (germline): MNHEY, SMNVEV (reference sequence). CDR3 nucleotide sequence: TGTGCCAGCAGCGGACAGTCCGACGGGTACAATGAGCAGTTCTTC. Translation gives CASSGQSDGYNEQFF.

This clone was seen just once. This chain joins TRBV11-2 and TRBJ2-1; D is possibly TRBD2 (6 bases). The CDR3 extends over 11 amino acids. Germline V gene data show CDR1 as SGHAT and CDR2 as FQNNGV. Trimming stripped 4 bases from V and 12 bases from J, with 10 bases between. The CDR3 DNA sequence: TGTGCCAGCAGCTCAGTAGCGGCGCAGTTCTTC. This codes for CASSSVAAQFF.

In its sample, this clone was seen a few times. The chain is built from TRBV27 and TRBJ2-6; D is unresolved. V was cut by 5 bases and J by 0 bases, with 8 bases left in between. Germline V gene sequence: CDR1 MNHEY, CDR2 SMNVEV (reference sequence). There are 15 residues in the CDR3. Here the CDR3 DNA reads TGTGCCAGCAGTAAATTCCTCTCTGGGGCCAACGTCCTGACTTTC. As protein: CASSKFLSGANVLTF.

The rearrangement uses TRBV7-8 and TRBJ1-2; 10 nucleotides agree with TRBD1. The length of the CDR3 is 13 residues. Per germline, CDR1 SGHVS and CDR2 FQNEAQ. With V trimmed by 11 bases and J by 8 bases, 11 bases remained unmatched. The CDR3 DNA reads TGTGCCTCTCATAGGGGGACAGGGGAAGGCTACACCTTC. Encoded protein: CASHRGTGEGYTF.

The J gene is TRBJ2-7, the V gene TRBV7-9; D possibly corresponds to TRBD1 (5 bases). The ends were cut back, 0 bases at V and 4 bases at J, with 7 bases in the middle. CDR3 length: 13 amino acids. Germline V gives CDR1 SEHNR, CDR2 FQNEAQ (reference sequence). CDR3 protein: CASSLAQGYEQYF. In DNA form, the CDR3 reads TGTGCCAGCAGCTTAGCCCAGGGATACGAGCAGTACTTC.

This chain links TRBV19 with TRBJ2-1; 7 positions agree with TRBD2. The CDR3 totals 14 residues. After removal of 5 bases from V and 10 bases from J, the junction contained 11 bases not matched to a gene. Germline V gene data show CDR1 as LNHDA and CDR2 as SQIVND (reference sequence). In DNA, the CDR3 is TGTGCCAGTAGTGGACACCTCTGGGGGGGGGAGCAGTTCTTC. Translation gives CASSGHLWGGEQFF.

V and J are TRBV27 and TRBJ1-2, with D perhaps TRBD1 (6 bases). Per the germline V gene, CDR1 is MNHEY and CDR2 is SMNVEV (reference sequence). The CDR3 is 14 residues long. V shed 1 base and J shed 5 bases, with 11 bases lying between them. CDR3 sequence: CASSLFGTPYGYTF. In DNA, the CDR3 is TGTGCCAGCAGTTTATTCGGGACACCTTATGGCTACACCTTC.

The CDR3 reads CASSAGGYNEQFF. The CDR3 coding sequence is TGTGCCAGTAGTGCGGGAGGGTACAATGAGCAGTTCTTC. The chain carries TRBV19 and TRBJ2-1, with 9 positions matching TRBD2. This CDR3 region has 13 residues. J lost 4 bases, V lost 5 bases, and 0 bases had no gene match. Germline CDR1 is LNHDA and CDR2 is SQIVND (reference sequence).

This chain joins TRBV19 and TRBJ2-1, with 13 bases fitting TRBD2. With V trimmed by 5 bases and J by 5 bases, 9 bases remained unmatched. CDR1 and CDR2 (germline): LNHDA, SQIVND (reference sequence). The CDR3 has 17 residues. CDR3 nucleotide sequence: TGTGCCAGTAGTCTACGACTAGCGGGAGGTTCAAACAATGAGCAGTTCTTC. Encoded protein: CASSLRLAGGSNNEQFF.

There are a few counts of this clone. This rearrangement joins TRBV9 to TRBJ2-1; D possibly corresponds to TRBD2 (6 bases). V shed 2 bases and J shed 10 bases, with 10 bases lying between them. The CDR3 is 12 residues long. The germline V gene has CDR1 SGDLS and CDR2 YYNGEE. CDR3 in DNA: TGTGCCAGCAGCGTCCAGGCGGGGGAGCAGTTCTTC. This codes for CASSVQAGEQFF. Filled out from reference TRBV9 and TRBJ2-1, the complete variable domain reads DSGVTQTPKHLITATGQRVTLRCSPRSGDLSVYWYQQSLDQGLQFLIQYYNGEERAKGNILERFSAQQFPDLHSELNLSSLELGDSALYFCASSVQAGEQFFGPGTRLTVL.

This chain uses TRBV5-4 with TRBJ2-7; 9 positions agree with TRBD2. The V gene end was trimmed by 0 bases and the J gene end by 3 bases; junction bases not matched to a gene: 4. The CDR3 extends over 15 amino acids. Germline-derived CDR1 and CDR2 are SGHNT and YYREEE (reference sequence). The CDR3 loop reads CASSLGTSVNYEQYF. The CDR3 DNA is TGTGCCAGCAGCTTGGGGACTAGCGTTAACTACGAGCAGTACTTC.

The chain carries TRBV7-2 and TRBJ2-7; tentative D call: TRBD2 (5 bases). CDR1 is SGHTA and CDR2 is FQGNSA in the germline V gene. The length of the CDR3 is 12 residues. Trimming took 2 bases from V and 4 from J, leaving 6 bases between them. Written as DNA, the CDR3 is TGTGCCAGCAGCTTACGGACTTACGAGCAGTACTTC. Its translation: CASSLRTYEQYF.

The chain is built from TRBV29-1 and TRBJ2-3, with D unclear. V was clipped by 6 bases and J by 1 base, with 14 bases between them. Per germline, CDR1 SQVTM and CDR2 ANQGSEA. This CDR3 is 14 amino acids long. As DNA, the CDR3 is TGCAGCGTCCGATACAACCCGGGCACAGATACGCAGTATTTT. It specifies CSVRYNPGTDTQYF.

The J gene is TRBJ2-3, the V gene TRBV30, with D tentatively TRBD1 (7 bases). This CDR3 has 16 residues. Germline-derived CDR1 and CDR2 are GTSNPN and SVGIG (reference sequence). V was clipped by 0 bases and J by 5 bases, with 18 bases between them. CDR3 in DNA: TGTGCCTGGAGTGTACAAGGAGGGGGCGCGAAAGATACGCAGTATTTT. Protein: CAWSVQGGGAKDTQYF.

The V gene is TRBV18, the J gene TRBJ2-5; 14 bases are shared with TRBD2. The junction had 5 bases not matched to a gene; V was cut back by 3 bases and J by 5 bases. Germline V gives CDR1 KGHSH, CDR2 LQKENI. The CDR3 covers 16 residues. The CDR3 bases are TGTGCCAGCTCACCCGCGGGACTAGCGGGAGTTGAGACCCAGTACTTC. It translates to CASSPAGLAGVETQYF.

The chain joins TRBV28 to TRBJ1-2; D perhaps matches TRBD1 (5 bases). Looked up from germline, CDR1 is MDHEN and CDR2 is SYDVKM. The CDR3 sequence is 13 residues long. Trimming shortened V by 6 bases and J by 4 bases, and 12 bases separated the two germline ends. Here the CDR3 reads CASSGGGRYGYTF. DNA for the CDR3: TGTGCCAGCAGCGGGGGGGGTCGCTATGGCTACACCTTC.

The chain combines TRBV5-6 with TRBJ2-7; 9 nucleotides agree with TRBD1. Unmatched junction bases numbered 5, after V lost 1 base and J lost 3 bases. The germline gives CDR1 SGHDT, CDR2 YYEEEE. The CDR3 is 15 amino acids. The DNA of the CDR3 is TGTGCCAGCAGCTTGCCGGGACAGGGTCTCTACGAGCAGTACTTC. Translation gives CASSLPGQGLYEQYF.

This rearrangement joins TRBV9 to TRBJ2-7; TRBD1 matches 7 bases. Germline CDR1 reads SGDLS; CDR2 reads YYNGEE. Trimming removed 4 bases from V and 3 bases from J; junction bases left unmatched: 7. The CDR3 length is 14 residues. CDR3 bases: TGTGCCAGCAGCAAAAGGACAGGAGGCTACGAGCAGTACTTC. This gives the protein CASSKRTGGYEQYF.

V gene TRBV7-9 combines with J gene TRBJ2-3; D tentatively fits TRBD1 or TRBD2 (5 bases each). Deletions cut 11 bases from V and 0 bases from J, with 21 bases between. Per germline, CDR1 SEHNR and CDR2 FQNEAQ (reference sequence). The CDR3 contains 16 residues. The CDR3 loop is CAEMPSGRTSTDTQYF. The CDR3 region has the DNA TGTGCCGAAATGCCCTCGGGGCGAACTAGCACAGATACGCAGTATTTT.

The J gene is TRBJ1-2, the V gene TRBV18; TRBD1 agrees at 10 bases. CDR1 and CDR2 from the germline V gene are KGHSH and LQKENI. This CDR3 has 16 residues. Losses at the gene ends were 2 bases for V and 3 bases for J; bases not matched to a gene: 6. The CDR3 loop reads CASSPTFGTGDYGYTF. CDR3 bases: TGTGCCAGCTCACCAACATTTGGGACAGGGGACTATGGCTACACCTTC. The variable domain in full, completed from reference TRBV18 and TRBJ1-2, reads NAGVMQNPRHLVRRRGQEARLRCSPMKGHSHVYWYRQLPEEGLKFMVYLQKENIIDESGMPKERFSAEFPKEGPSILRIQQVVRGDSAAYFCASSPTFGTGDYGYTFGSGTRLTVV.

The rearrangement links TRBV7-3 to TRBJ2-1, with 11 bases lining up with TRBD2. The CDR3 loop spans 16 amino acids. From germline, CDR1 is SGHTA and CDR2 FQGTGA. V shed 5 bases, J shed 3 bases, and the junction held 6 bases outside the gene matches. CDR3 sequence (DNA): TGTGCCAGCAGCCAACGACTAGCGGGATACTACAATGAGCAGTTCTTC. Its translation: CASSQRLAGYYNEQFF.

This chain joins TRBV7-9 and TRBJ1-2; no definite D call. The germline V gene has CDR1 SEHNR and CDR2 FQNEAQ (reference sequence). The CDR3 contains 14 residues. V lost 1 base and J 2 bases, leaving 8 bases between the germline ends. CDR3 coding DNA: TGTGCCAGCAGCTTAGGCTCGGAAAACTATGGCTACACCTTC. This codes for CASSLGSENYGYTF.

This clone was recorded once. The chain uses TRBV28 and TRBJ2-2; D may be TRBD1 or TRBD2 (5 bases each). Per germline, CDR1 MDHEN and CDR2 SYDVKM. CDR3 length: 18 residues. The V end lost 1 base, the J end lost 6 bases, and 21 bases lay between the germline ends. The CDR3 sequence: CASSLSYRERQPAGELFF. CDR3 DNA: TGTGCCAGCAGTTTATCCTATCGGGAACGACAGCCCGCCGGGGAGCTGTTTTTT. The variable domain in full, with the rest retrieved from reference TRBV28 and TRBJ2-2, is DVKVTQSSRYLVKRTGEKVFLECVQDMDHENMFWYRQDPGLGLRLIYFSYDVKMKEKGDIPEGYSVSREKKERFSLILESASTNQTSMYLCASSLSYRERQPAGELFFGEGSRLTVL.